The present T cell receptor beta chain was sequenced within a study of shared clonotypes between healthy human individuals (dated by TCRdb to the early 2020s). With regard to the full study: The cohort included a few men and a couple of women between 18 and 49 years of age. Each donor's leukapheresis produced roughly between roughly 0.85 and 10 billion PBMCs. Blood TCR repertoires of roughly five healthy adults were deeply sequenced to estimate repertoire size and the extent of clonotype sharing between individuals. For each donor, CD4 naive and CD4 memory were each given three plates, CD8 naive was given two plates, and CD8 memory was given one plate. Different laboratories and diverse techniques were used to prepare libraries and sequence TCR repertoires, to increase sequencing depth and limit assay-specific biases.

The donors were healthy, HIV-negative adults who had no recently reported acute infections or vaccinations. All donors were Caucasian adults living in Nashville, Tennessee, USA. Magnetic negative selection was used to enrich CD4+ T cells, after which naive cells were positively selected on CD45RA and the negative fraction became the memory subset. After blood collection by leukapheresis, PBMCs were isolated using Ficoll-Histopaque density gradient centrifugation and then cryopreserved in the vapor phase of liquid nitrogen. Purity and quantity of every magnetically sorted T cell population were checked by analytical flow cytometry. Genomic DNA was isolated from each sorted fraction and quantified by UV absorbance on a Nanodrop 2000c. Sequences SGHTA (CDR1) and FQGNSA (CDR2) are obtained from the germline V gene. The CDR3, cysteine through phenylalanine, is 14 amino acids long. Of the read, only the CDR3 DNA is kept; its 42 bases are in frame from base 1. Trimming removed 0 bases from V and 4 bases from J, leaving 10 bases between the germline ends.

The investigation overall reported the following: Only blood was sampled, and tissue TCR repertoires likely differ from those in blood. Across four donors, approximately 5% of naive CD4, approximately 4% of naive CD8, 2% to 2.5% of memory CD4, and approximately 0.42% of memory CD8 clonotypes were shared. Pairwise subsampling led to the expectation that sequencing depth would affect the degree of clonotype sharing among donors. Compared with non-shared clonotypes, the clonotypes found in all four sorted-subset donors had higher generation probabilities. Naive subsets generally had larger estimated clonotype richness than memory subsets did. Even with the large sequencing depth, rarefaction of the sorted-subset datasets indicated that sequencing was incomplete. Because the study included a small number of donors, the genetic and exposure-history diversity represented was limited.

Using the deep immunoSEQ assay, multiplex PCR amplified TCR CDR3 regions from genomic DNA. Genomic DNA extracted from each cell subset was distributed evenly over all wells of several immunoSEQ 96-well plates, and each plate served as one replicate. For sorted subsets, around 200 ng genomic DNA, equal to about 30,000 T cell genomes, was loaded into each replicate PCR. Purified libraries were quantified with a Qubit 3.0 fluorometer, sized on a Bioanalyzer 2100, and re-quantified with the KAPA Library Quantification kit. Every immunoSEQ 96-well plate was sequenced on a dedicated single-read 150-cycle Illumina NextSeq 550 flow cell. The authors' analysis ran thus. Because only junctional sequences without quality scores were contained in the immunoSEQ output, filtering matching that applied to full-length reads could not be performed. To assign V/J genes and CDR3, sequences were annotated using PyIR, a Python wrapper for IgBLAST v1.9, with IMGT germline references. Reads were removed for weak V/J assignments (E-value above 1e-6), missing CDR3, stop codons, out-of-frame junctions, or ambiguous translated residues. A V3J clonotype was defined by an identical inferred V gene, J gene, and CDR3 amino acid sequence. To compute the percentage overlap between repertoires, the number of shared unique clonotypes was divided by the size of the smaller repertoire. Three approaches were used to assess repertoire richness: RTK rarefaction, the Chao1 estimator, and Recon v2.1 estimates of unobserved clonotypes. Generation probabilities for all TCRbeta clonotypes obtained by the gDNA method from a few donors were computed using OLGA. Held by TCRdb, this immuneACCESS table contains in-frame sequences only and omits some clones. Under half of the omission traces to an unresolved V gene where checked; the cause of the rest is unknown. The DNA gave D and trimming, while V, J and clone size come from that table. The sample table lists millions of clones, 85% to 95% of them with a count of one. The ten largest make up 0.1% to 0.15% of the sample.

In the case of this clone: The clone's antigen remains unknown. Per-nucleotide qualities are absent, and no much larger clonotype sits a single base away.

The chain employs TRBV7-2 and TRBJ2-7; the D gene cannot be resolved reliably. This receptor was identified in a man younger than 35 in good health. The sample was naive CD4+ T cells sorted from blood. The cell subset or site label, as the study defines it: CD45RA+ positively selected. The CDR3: CASSLAAVSYEQYF. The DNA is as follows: TGTGCCAGCAGCTTAGCGGCAGTATCATACGAGCAGTACTTC.